Listed below are T cell receptor beta chains from one sample, sequenced in a study of T cell changes during pregnancy in multiple sclerosis. The data were produced by immunoSEQ multiplex PCR, yet TCRdb's version contains in-frame clones alone and is incomplete. This sample has tens of thousands of clones, with 91% found just once. The specimen was peripheral blood, collected before pregnancy. The receptor set was obtained from a female donor with multiple sclerosis, enrolled in a pregnancy study. CDR3s include the opening cysteine and the closing phenylalanine or tryptophan. Each record gives: J gene, D gene, clone size, V gene, CDR3 protein, CDR3 DNA. The D gene is left open where the match is weak. Not all rows give a size; the values are once, few, many and, for expanded clones, a class.

j_call: TRBJ2-7; d_call: NA; clone_size: NA; v_call: TRBV30; cdr3_aa: CASPPNREQGETVYEQYF; cdr3_nt: TGTGCCTCCCCACCGAACAGAGAACAGGGTGAGACCGTCTACGAGCAGTACTTC
j_call: TRBJ2-3; d_call: TRBD2; clone_size: NA; v_call: TRBV9; cdr3_aa: CASGAGGSTDTQYF; cdr3_nt: TGTGCCAGCGGGGCGGGAGGCAGCACAGATACGCAGTATTTT
j_call: TRBJ2-1; d_call: TRBD2; clone_size: NA; v_call: TRBV4-3; cdr3_aa: CASSWEPSGYNEQFF; cdr3_nt: TGCGCCAGCAGCTGGGAGCCTAGCGGATACAATGAGCAGTTCTTC
j_call: TRBJ2-7; d_call: TRBD2; clone_size: once; v_call: TRBV5-1; cdr3_aa: CASSSTSGMPYEQYF; cdr3_nt: TGCGCCAGCAGCTCAACTAGCGGGATGCCCTACGAGCAGTACTTC
j_call: TRBJ1-2; d_call: TRBD1; clone_size: once; v_call: TRBV7-9; cdr3_aa: CASSFGGQTPGTF; cdr3_nt: TGTGCCAGCAGCTTTGGGGGACAGACTCCGGGCACCTTC
j_call: TRBJ2-5; d_call: NA; clone_size: NA; v_call: TRBV5-1; cdr3_aa: CASSLIEAETQYF; cdr3_nt: TGCGCCAGCAGCTTAATAGAGGCGGAGACCCAGTACTTC
j_call: TRBJ1-5; d_call: NA; clone_size: NA; v_call: TRBV5-5; cdr3_aa: CASSLVASGSNQPQHF; cdr3_nt: TGTGCCAGCAGCTTGGTGGCGTCAGGGAGCAATCAGCCCCAGCATTTT
j_call: TRBJ2-3; d_call: TRBD2; clone_size: NA; v_call: TRBV9; cdr3_aa: CASSVVAGPTDTQYF; cdr3_nt: TGTGCCAGCAGCGTAGTAGCGGGACCCACAGATACGCAGTATTTT
j_call: TRBJ1-1; d_call: NA; clone_size: NA; v_call: TRBV7-9; cdr3_aa: CASTVGGEAFF; cdr3_nt: TGTGCCAGCACAGTCGGCGGTGAAGCTTTCTTT
j_call: TRBJ2-1; d_call: TRBD2; clone_size: NA; v_call: TRBV10-3; cdr3_aa: CAISRPIAGGFMNEQFF; cdr3_nt: TGTGCCATCAGTAGACCTATAGCGGGGGGCTTCATGAATGAGCAGTTCTTC
j_call: TRBJ2-7; d_call: NA; clone_size: NA; v_call: TRBV2; cdr3_aa: CASSAGQIYEQYF; cdr3_nt: TGTGCCAGCAGCGCCGGACAGATCTACGAGCAGTACTTC
j_call: TRBJ1-2; d_call: NA; clone_size: NA; v_call: TRBV5-1; cdr3_aa: CASSLVPSSEGGYTF; cdr3_nt: TGCGCCAGCAGCTTGGTTCCCAGCTCCGAGGGTGGCTACACCTTC
j_call: TRBJ1-4; d_call: TRBD1; clone_size: NA; v_call: TRBV5-4; cdr3_aa: CASSVNRGRDEKLFF; cdr3_nt: TGTGCCAGCAGCGTAAACAGGGGGCGCGATGAAAAACTGTTTTTT
j_call: TRBJ2-1; d_call: NA; clone_size: NA; v_call: TRBV6-1; cdr3_aa: CASSDRAFRKFF; cdr3_nt: TGTGCCAGCAGTGACAGGGCTTTTAGGAAGTTCTTC
j_call: TRBJ2-5; d_call: NA; clone_size: NA; v_call: TRBV19; cdr3_aa: CASSFLQGRGETQYF; cdr3_nt: TGTGCCAGTAGTTTTTTACAGGGACGAGGGGAGACCCAGTACTTC
j_call: TRBJ2-1; d_call: TRBD1; clone_size: NA; v_call: TRBV5-1; cdr3_aa: CASSLEPQGQYNEQFF; cdr3_nt: TGCGCCAGCAGCTTGGAACCCCAGGGACAGTACAATGAGCAGTTCTTC
j_call: TRBJ1-3; d_call: NA; clone_size: NA; v_call: TRBV4-1; cdr3_aa: CASSHLRVDTIYF; cdr3_nt: TGCGCCAGCAGCCACCTGAGGGTGGACACCATATATTTT
j_call: TRBJ2-7; d_call: NA; clone_size: NA; v_call: TRBV5-5; cdr3_aa: CASTQRLAIAYEQYF; cdr3_nt: TGTGCCAGCACCCAGCGCCTAGCAATCGCCTACGAGCAGTACTTC
j_call: TRBJ2-7; d_call: NA; clone_size: NA; v_call: TRBV6-1; cdr3_aa: CASNAVGGTGEQYF; cdr3_nt: TGTGCCAGCAATGCTGTCGGAGGGACGGGGGAGCAGTACTTC
j_call: TRBJ2-5; d_call: TRBD1; clone_size: NA; v_call: TRBV5-1; cdr3_aa: CASSLPSGGPQETQYF; cdr3_nt: TGCGCCAGCAGCTTGCCGTCAGGGGGCCCTCAAGAGACCCAGTACTTC
j_call: TRBJ1-1; d_call: NA; clone_size: NA; v_call: TRBV5-4; cdr3_aa: CASSGNEGNTEAFF; cdr3_nt: TGTGCCAGCAGTGGGAATGAGGGGAACACTGAAGCTTTCTTT
j_call: TRBJ1-2; d_call: NA; clone_size: NA; v_call: TRBV5-4; cdr3_aa: CASSIAQINYGYTF; cdr3_nt: TGTGCCAGCAGCATTGCTCAGATTAACTATGGCTACACCTTC
j_call: TRBJ2-3; d_call: TRBD2; clone_size: NA; v_call: TRBV12-5; cdr3_aa: CASGPGLATDTQYF; cdr3_nt: TGTGCTAGTGGCCCGGGACTAGCAACAGATACGCAGTATTTT
j_call: TRBJ2-3; d_call: TRBD2; clone_size: NA; v_call: TRBV6-1; cdr3_aa: CASSLTSGRSDTQYF; cdr3_nt: TGTGCCAGCAGCCTGACTAGCGGGAGGTCAGATACGCAGTATTTT
j_call: TRBJ1-2; d_call: TRBD1; clone_size: NA; v_call: TRBV9; cdr3_aa: CASSPRQGRGYTF; cdr3_nt: TGTGCCAGCAGCCCTCGACAGGGCCGGGGCTACACCTTC
j_call: TRBJ2-7; d_call: TRBD1; clone_size: NA; v_call: TRBV10-3; cdr3_aa: CAISERGQGAGYEQYF; cdr3_nt: TGTGCCATCAGTGAGAGAGGACAGGGGGCGGGCTACGAGCAGTACTTC
j_call: TRBJ1-4; d_call: NA; clone_size: NA; v_call: TRBV4-2; cdr3_aa: CASSRGQINEKLFF; cdr3_nt: TGTGCCAGCAGCCGCGGACAGATTAATGAAAAACTGTTTTTT
j_call: TRBJ1-1; d_call: TRBD1; clone_size: NA; v_call: TRBV6-5; cdr3_aa: CASSSRGNAEAFF; cdr3_nt: TGTGCCAGCAGCTCCAGGGGGAATGCTGAAGCTTTCTTT
j_call: TRBJ1-2; d_call: TRBD1; clone_size: NA; v_call: TRBV29-1; cdr3_aa: CSAVDRGENYGYTF; cdr3_nt: TGCAGCGCAGTGGACAGGGGAGAGAATTATGGCTACACCTTC
j_call: TRBJ1-1; d_call: NA; clone_size: NA; v_call: TRBV11-2; cdr3_aa: CASSSRGGRGFTEAFF; cdr3_nt: TGTGCCAGCAGCTCCCGGGGGGGCAGAGGATTCACTGAAGCTTTCTTT
j_call: TRBJ1-1; d_call: NA; clone_size: NA; v_call: TRBV29-1; cdr3_aa: CSVDNRAPLNTEAFF; cdr3_nt: TGCAGCGTTGATAACAGGGCCCCTTTGAACACTGAAGCTTTCTTT
j_call: TRBJ2-6; d_call: NA; clone_size: NA; v_call: TRBV2; cdr3_aa: CAARVGANVLTF; cdr3_nt: TGTGCCGCACGGGTTGGGGCCAACGTCCTGACTTTC
j_call: TRBJ1-1; d_call: NA; clone_size: NA; v_call: TRBV6-5; cdr3_aa: CASQRRGLEAFF; cdr3_nt: TGTGCCAGCCAACGAAGGGGACTTGAAGCTTTCTTT
j_call: TRBJ1-1; d_call: TRBD1; clone_size: NA; v_call: TRBV2; cdr3_aa: CASSVTGSSEAFF; cdr3_nt: TGTGCCAGCAGTGTGACAGGGAGCAGTGAAGCTTTCTTT
j_call: TRBJ2-7; d_call: TRBD1; clone_size: NA; v_call: TRBV27; cdr3_aa: CASSPLRRQGSYEQYF; cdr3_nt: TGTGCCAGCAGTCCTCTGAGAAGACAGGGATCCTACGAGCAGTACTTC
j_call: TRBJ2-7; d_call: NA; clone_size: NA; v_call: TRBV18; cdr3_aa: CASSSEDEQYF; cdr3_nt: TGTGCCAGCTCATCGGAGGACGAGCAGTACTTC
j_call: TRBJ1-2; d_call: NA; clone_size: NA; v_call: TRBV19; cdr3_aa: CASSIRGALDGYTF; cdr3_nt: TGTGCCAGTAGTATAAGGGGCGCCTTGGATGGCTACACCTTC
j_call: TRBJ2-2; d_call: NA; clone_size: NA; v_call: TRBV28; cdr3_aa: CASSLAAGELFF; cdr3_nt: TGTGCCAGCAGTTTAGCGGCCGGGGAGCTGTTTTTT
j_call: TRBJ1-5; d_call: TRBD1; clone_size: NA; v_call: TRBV9; cdr3_aa: CASSVGGTGDLGQPQHF; cdr3_nt: TGTGCCAGCAGCGTAGGAGGGACAGGGGACCTGGGACAGCCCCAGCATTTT
j_call: TRBJ1-4; d_call: NA; clone_size: few; v_call: TRBV2; cdr3_aa: CASSGEVNRDEKLFF; cdr3_nt: TGTGCCAGCAGTGGGGAGGTTAATAGGGATGAAAAACTGTTTTTT
j_call: TRBJ1-4; d_call: NA; clone_size: few; v_call: TRBV18; cdr3_aa: CASSPNKGQDEKLFF; cdr3_nt: TGTGCCAGCTCACCCAATAAGGGGCAGGATGAAAAACTGTTTTTT
j_call: TRBJ1-3; d_call: NA; clone_size: NA; v_call: TRBV9; cdr3_aa: CASSVEKNSLLNTIYF; cdr3_nt: TGTGCCAGCAGCGTAGAGAAGAATAGCCTCCTAAACACCATATATTTT
j_call: TRBJ1-6; d_call: NA; clone_size: NA; v_call: TRBV7-9; cdr3_aa: CASSLGAGGGGSPLHF; cdr3_nt: TGTGCCAGCAGCTTAGGGGCGGGGGGAGGCGGTTCACCCCTCCACTTT
j_call: TRBJ2-1; d_call: NA; clone_size: once; v_call: TRBV6-5; cdr3_aa: CASRVTGQSYNEQFF; cdr3_nt: TGTGCCAGCAGGGTTACAGGGCAGAGCTACAATGAGCAGTTCTTC
j_call: TRBJ1-4; d_call: NA; clone_size: NA; v_call: TRBV4-2; cdr3_aa: CASSQEDTGGREKLFF; cdr3_nt: TGTGCCAGCAGCCAAGAAGATACAGGAGGGAGGGAAAAACTGTTTTTT
j_call: TRBJ2-2; d_call: TRBD1; clone_size: NA; v_call: TRBV5-1; cdr3_aa: CASSSPGQITGELFF; cdr3_nt: TGCGCCAGCAGCTCTCCGGGACAGATCACCGGGGAGCTGTTTTTT
j_call: TRBJ2-7; d_call: TRBD2; clone_size: NA; v_call: TRBV19; cdr3_aa: CASSPAGGYEQYF; cdr3_nt: TGTGCCAGTAGTCCGGCGGGAGGGTACGAGCAGTACTTC
j_call: TRBJ2-6; d_call: TRBD1; clone_size: NA; v_call: TRBV4-2; cdr3_aa: CASSQRQGLGANVLTF; cdr3_nt: TGTGCCAGCAGCCAAAGACAGGGGTTGGGGGCCAACGTCCTGACTTTC
j_call: TRBJ1-6; d_call: NA; clone_size: NA; v_call: TRBV27; cdr3_aa: CASSIRQATGQRVSPLHF; cdr3_nt: TGTGCCAGCAGTATTCGACAGGCTACAGGCCAACGGGTATCACCCCTCCACTTT
j_call: TRBJ2-5; d_call: TRBD2; clone_size: NA; v_call: TRBV5-8; cdr3_aa: CASRTSGMAQYF; cdr3_nt: TGTGCCAGTCGGACTAGCGGGATGGCCCAGTACTTC
j_call: TRBJ2-2; d_call: TRBD1; clone_size: NA; v_call: TRBV28; cdr3_aa: CASSATGGTGELFF; cdr3_nt: TGTGCCAGCAGTGCGACAGGGGGTACCGGGGAGCTGTTTTTT
j_call: TRBJ2-5; d_call: NA; clone_size: NA; v_call: TRBV5-4; cdr3_aa: CASSLGPYQETQYF; cdr3_nt: TGTGCCAGCAGCTTGGGTCCGTACCAAGAGACCCAGTACTTC